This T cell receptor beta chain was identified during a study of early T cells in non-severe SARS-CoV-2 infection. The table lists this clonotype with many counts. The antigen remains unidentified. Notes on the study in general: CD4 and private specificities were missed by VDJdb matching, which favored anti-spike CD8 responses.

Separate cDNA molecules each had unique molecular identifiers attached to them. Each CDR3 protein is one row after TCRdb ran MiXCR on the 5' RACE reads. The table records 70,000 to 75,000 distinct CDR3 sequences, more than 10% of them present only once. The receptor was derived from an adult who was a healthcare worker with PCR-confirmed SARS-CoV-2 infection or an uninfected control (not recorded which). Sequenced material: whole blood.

CDR3 in amino acids: CSGCVMGTDTQYF. The CDR3, as DNA: TGCAGCGGATGTGTCATGGGCACAGATACGCAGTATTTT. V is TRBV29-1 and J is TRBJ2-3; no clear D gene. This CDR3 comprises 13 residues. Germline loops: CDR1 SQVTM, CDR2 ANQGSEA. With 7 bases removed from V and 1 base from J, the gap between germline ends came to 12 bases.